This T cell receptor (beta chain) was found in a study of blood T cell repertoires in COVID-19. TCRdb keeps only in-frame clones here, not all; method: immunoSEQ multiplex PCR. The repertoire holds about 160,000 clones, with approximately 85% as singletons. The V segment lost 4 bases and the J segment 6 bases; nucleotides outside the gene matches: 5. The CDR3 consists of 14 residues. Per the germline V gene, CDR1 is SGHRS and CDR2 is YFSETQ. The V gene is TRBV5-1, the J gene TRBJ1-2, with 11 bases identical to TRBD1. The TCR was taken from a woman aged 45-65 years with COVID-19, enrolled during active disease. Source material: peripheral blood. Written as DNA, the CDR3 is TGCGCCAGCAGCATGGCGGGACAGGGGGATGGCTACACCTTC. Translating gives CASSMAGQGDGYTF.